This T cell receptor (beta chain) was obtained from a study of CD8+ T cells in alopecia areata. Trimming shortened V by 5 bases and J by 0 bases, and 11 bases separated the two germline ends. The CDR3 consists of 16 residues. From germline, CDR1 is SGHTA and CDR2 FQGNSA. Extraction of RNA preceded its reverse transcription into cDNA, which served as the sequencing template. Repertoires were generated with immunoSEQ multiplex PCR, while TCRdb's copy carries only in-frame clones and drops some. This sample has 95,000 to 110,000 clones, with roughly half found just once. The sequence was collected from a human donor in good health. The rearrangement uses TRBV7-2 and TRBJ2-6; tentative D call: TRBD2 (5 bases). The sample consisted of CD4+ T cells sorted from blood. CDR3 in DNA: TGTGCCAGCAGCAAAGGCGGGCGCTCTGGGGCCAACGTCCTGACTTTC. Protein product: CASSKGGRSGANVLTF.